The present T cell receptor beta chain was sequenced within a study of shared clonotypes between healthy human individuals. Assay: immunoSEQ multiplex PCR; the TCRdb copy retains only in-frame clones and omits some. The sample has approximately 600,000 clones, roughly 95% seen once; the top ten hold about 0.11%. Germline V CDR1 and CDR2: MNHNS, SASEGT. The V end was cut by 4 bases, the J end by 4 bases, with 11 bases between. The length of the CDR3 is 13 residues. A remark on this clone: The antigen remains undetermined.

The study's findings and limits: A limitation of the genetic and exposure-history diversity represented arose from few donors. Rarefaction demonstrated incomplete sorted-subset sequencing despite large depth.

The naive CD8 population came from CD45RO-negative cells selected for CCR7, without terminally differentiated effector memory CD45RA+ cells. The sample was naive CD8+ T cells sorted from blood. The receptor's source is a woman in her twenties or thirties in good health. The chain recombines TRBV6-1 with TRBJ2-7, with D uncertain. CDR3: CASSATAVYEQYF. The CDR3 DNA reads TGTGCCAGCAGTGCAACGGCAGTATACGAGCAGTACTTC.